This TCR beta chain was identified during a study of blood T cell repertoires in COVID-19. The CDR3 consists of 15 residues. Germline CDR1 and CDR2: SGDLS and YYNGEE. The V segment lost 4 bases and the J segment 6 bases; nucleotides outside the gene matches: 6. Original handling: Nucleated cell counts were estimated from reference gene primer amplification. Measured with immunoSEQ multiplex PCR; TCRdb has only the in-frame clones, and not every one. V and J calls and clone size are as listed in that table; D and trimming were resolved from the DNA. The data show approximately 88,000 clones, about 70% seen once.

This clonotype originated in a woman over 75 with active or convalescent COVID-19. Specimen: peripheral blood. The chain combines TRBV9 with TRBJ1-4; TRBD1 matches 10 bases. CDR3 DNA sequence: TGTGCCAGCAGCCCTCGGGACAGGGGTTATGAAAAACTGTTTTTT. Encoded protein: CASSPRDRGYEKLFF.